The clone carrying this TCR beta chain came up a few times. The antigen is undetermined. Other DNA sequences of this sample code for an identical CDR3. The PCR made use of 60 Vbeta and 13 Jbeta primers. Clones were sequenced by immunoSEQ multiplex PCR, and TCRdb holds only the in-frame ones, with some missing. The data contain about 130,000 clones, around 80% of them singletons. This record belongs to a study of cytomegalovirus exposure and HLA in healthy donors. Study-level results: As a later analysis revealed, the rate of TCR association differed by HLA locus, with DRB1 most and HLA-C fewest. In vitro experiments confirmed that three CMV-associated chains were specific for CMV antigens. Information on immune exposure was restricted to one variable (CMV serostatus). Among TCR sequences, most were rare, though some public TCRs appeared in many donors.

The germline V gene has CDR1 MNHEY and CDR2 SMNVEV (reference sequence). The CDR3 covers 14 residues. J was trimmed by 2 bases and V by 6 bases; bases with no gene match: 6. The rearrangement links TRBV27 to TRBJ2-7, with 8 positions matching TRBD2. The clonotype originates from a woman between 40 and 55 years old in good health and CMV-seronegative. The sample consisted of PBMCs. CDR3 nucleotides: TGTGCCAGCAGCCCGGGACTAGGACCCTACGAGCAGTACTTC. Translation gives CASSPGLGPYEQYF.